These 24 T cell receptor beta chains were all obtained from the same sample, sequenced in a study of cytomegalovirus exposure and HLA in healthy donors. The PCR contained 60 Vbeta and 13 Jbeta primers. Measured with immunoSEQ multiplex PCR; TCRdb has only the in-frame clones, and not every one. There are 170,000 or so clones in the sample; around 77% occur only once, and 1% lies in the top ten. Sequencing was performed on PBMCs. These receptors all stem from a woman in her forties or fifties in good health and CMV-seropositive.

The CDR3 is CASSNLGQGAHEQYF. Here the CDR3 DNA reads TGTGCCAGCAGTAACCTTGGACAGGGGGCCCACGAGCAGTACTTC. This chain uses TRBV2 with TRBJ2-7; 11 nucleotides align to TRBD1. Losses at the gene ends were 5 bases for V and 5 bases for J; bases not matched to a gene: 8. Germline CDR1 reads SNHLY; CDR2 reads FYNNEI. The CDR3 runs to 15 residues.

The chain carries TRBV5-1 and TRBJ2-7; 11 bases agree with TRBD2. V shed 4 bases and J 5 bases; nucleotides not matched to a gene: 20. Germline V gene sequence: CDR1 SGHRS, CDR2 YFSETQ. The CDR3 runs 19 residues. CDR3 loop: CASSDYPTFSGRARNEQYF. DNA for the CDR3: TGCGCCAGCAGCGATTACCCGACTTTTAGCGGGAGGGCCCGCAACGAGCAGTACTTC.

The sample holds a few counts of this clone. The rearrangement links TRBV11-2 to TRBJ2-1; D may be TRBD1 (5 bases). The germline gives CDR1 SGHAT, CDR2 FQNNGV. The CDR3 has 12 amino acids. V shed 4 bases and J shed 8 bases, with 9 bases lying between them. CDR3 coding DNA: TGTGCCAGCAGCTCAGGGTTCTATGAGCAGTTCTTC. Its translation is CASSSGFYEQFF.

The gene calls are TRBV5-1 and TRBJ2-3; D possibly corresponds to TRBD2 (5 bases). This CDR3 has 13 residues. V lost 5 bases and J 5 bases, leaving 12 bases between the germline ends. Germline lookup yields CDR1 SGHRS and CDR2 YFSETQ. The CDR3 DNA reads TGCGCCAGCAGAGAGCCCGGACTAGATACGCAGTATTTT. Its protein is CASREPGLDTQYF.

This clone has just a few counts. The CDR3 here is CASSRREGKAFF. DNA of the CDR3: TGTGCCAGTAGCCGCCGGGAAGGTAAAGCTTTCTTT. The V call is TRBV19, the J call TRBJ1-1; no clear D gene. Germline V gene lookup returns CDR1 LNHDA and CDR2 SQIVND (reference sequence). The CDR3 has 12 amino acids. The V end lost 6 bases, the J end lost 9 bases, and 14 bases lay between the germline ends.

The chain joins TRBV28 to TRBJ1-2, with unresolved D. This CDR3 has 16 amino acids. Trimming stripped 5 bases from V and 6 bases from J, with 22 bases between. Germline V gene sequence: CDR1 MDHEN, CDR2 SYDVKM. The CDR3 protein is CASSTLGKRAWNGYTF. The CDR3 coding sequence is TGTGCCAGCAGTACCCTCGGCAAGAGGGCTTGGAATGGCTACACCTTC.

V is TRBV6-5 and J is TRBJ1-4; D might be TRBD1 (6 bases). CDR1 MNHEY and CDR2 SVGAGI come from the germline V gene. The CDR3 runs 15 residues. The ends were cut back, 4 bases at V and 5 bases at J, with 14 bases in the middle. The CDR3 region is CASSLGDTPNEKLFF. DNA for the CDR3: TGTGCCAGCAGTTTAGGGGACACGCCGAATGAAAAACTGTTTTTT.

The rearrangement uses TRBV25-1 and TRBJ2-1; TRBD2 matches 11 bases. Germline loops: CDR1 MGHDK, CDR2 SYGVNS. V shed 0 bases and J 6 bases; nucleotides not matched to a gene: 10. The length of the CDR3 is 18 residues. The CDR3 sequence is CASSEYRASGRFSNEQFF. The CDR3 DNA sequence: TGTGCCAGCAGTGAATATAGGGCTAGCGGGAGGTTTAGCAATGAGCAGTTCTTC.

This chain links TRBV2 with TRBJ2-5; weak D call: TRBD1 (6 bases). The V end was cut by 8 bases, the J end by 5 bases, with 12 bases between. The CDR3 covers 12 residues. Per the germline V gene, CDR1 is SNHLY and CDR2 is FYNNEI. The CDR3 nucleotides are TGTGCCAGCGGTTTCCAGGGGGAGACCCAGTACTTC. Encoded protein: CASGFQGETQYF.

This clone was recorded only once. This chain links TRBV7-2 with TRBJ2-1; possibly TRBD2 for D (5 bases). Germline lookup yields CDR1 SGHTA and CDR2 FQGNSA. V lost 1 base and J 2 bases, leaving 12 bases between the germline ends. CDR3 size: 16 residues. CDR3 bases: TGTGCCAGCAGCTTAGGAAGTGGGAGTACCTACAATGAGCAGTTCTTC. This codes for CASSLGSGSTYNEQFF.

This clone came up once. The chain carries TRBV4-2 and TRBJ2-7; maybe TRBD2 (6 bases). Germline values: CDR1 LGHNA, CDR2 YNFKEQ. This CDR3 contains 14 residues. V was cut by 0 bases and J by 4 bases, with 10 bases left in between. The CDR3 bases are TGTGCCAGCAGCCAAGAGCGGGGAGGATACGAGCAGTACTTC. The encoded protein is CASSQERGGYEQYF.

The chain links TRBV18 to TRBJ1-2, with D possibly matching TRBD1 (6 bases). CDR1 and CDR2 from the germline V gene are KGHSH and LQKENI. This CDR3 contains 15 residues. V lost 1 base, J lost 8 bases, and 17 bases lay in between. The CDR3 nucleotides read TGTGCCAGCTCACCACGCGGGGGCGAGGGACCCGGCTACACCTTC. Its protein is CASSPRGGEGPGYTF.

The J gene is TRBJ1-2, the V gene TRBV5-6; 7 bases are a match to TRBD1. CDR3 length: 13 residues. Germline-derived CDR1 and CDR2 are SGHDT and YYEEEE. J was trimmed by 6 bases and V by 4 bases; bases with no gene match: 6. CDR3 DNA: TGTGCCAGCAGCCTTAGACAGGGAGATGGCTACACCTTC. It yields the protein CASSLRQGDGYTF.

The chain carries TRBV6-1 and TRBJ1-1, with D possibly being TRBD1 (6 bases). Germline lookup yields CDR1 MNHNS and CDR2 SASEGT. The CDR3 is made up of 14 amino acids. Trimming stripped 8 bases from V and 1 base from J, with 14 bases between. The CDR3 spells CASGRDIRNTEAFF. DNA of the CDR3: TGTGCCAGCGGCAGGGACATACGGAACACTGAAGCTTTCTTT.

The chain links TRBV6-1 to TRBJ1-3; weak D call: TRBD1 (5 bases). The CDR3 spans 16 residues. Per germline, CDR1 MNHNS and CDR2 SASEGT. Deletions cut 0 bases from V and 2 bases from J, with 11 bases between. The CDR3 is CASSEAPGFPGNTIYF. The CDR3 nucleotides are TGTGCCAGCAGTGAAGCGCCAGGGTTCCCTGGAAACACCATATATTTT.

The chain is built from TRBV27 and TRBJ1-1; D call uncertain. The CDR3 totals 13 residues. Trimming pared 3 bases from V and 0 bases from J, leaving 5 bases between. In germline, CDR1 is MNHEY, CDR2 SMNVEV (reference sequence). Written as DNA, the CDR3 is TGTGCCAGCAGTTTTAAAATGAACACTGAAGCTTTCTTT. Its translation is CASSFKMNTEAFF.

This chain links TRBV7-3 with TRBJ1-1; weak D call: TRBD1 (6 bases). In germline, CDR1 is SGHTA, CDR2 FQGTGA. With 5 bases removed from V and 5 bases from J, the gap between germline ends came to 12 bases. The CDR3 runs 13 residues. CDR3 protein: CASSLSGVTEAFF. The CDR3 region has the DNA TGTGCCAGCAGCCTATCAGGGGTTACTGAAGCTTTCTTT. The full variable domain, with the rest looked up from reference TRBV7-3 and TRBJ1-1, is GAGVSQTPSNKVTEKGKYVELRCDPISGHTALYWYRQSLGQGPEFLIYFQGTGAADDSGLPNDRFFAVRPEGSVSTLKIQRTERGDSAVYLCASSLSGVTEAFFGQGTRLTVV.

This sequence joins TRBV7-9 and TRBJ1-3; possible D gene TRBD1, 5 bases. The length of the CDR3 is 15 residues. V dropped 2 bases and J dropped 4 bases, with 12 bases sitting between them. Germline CDR1 and CDR2: SEHNR and FQNEAQ (reference sequence). CDR3 in DNA: TGTGCCAGCAGCTTAACGGGGGGTTCAGGAAACACCATATATTTT. Its protein is CASSLTGGSGNTIYF. Combining the CDR3 with reference TRBV7-9 and TRBJ1-3 gives the whole variable domain DTGVSQNPRHKITKRGQNVTFRCDPISEHNRLYWYRQTLGQGPEFLTYFQNEAQLEKSRLLSDRFSAERPKGSFSTLEIQRTEQGDSAMYLCASSLTGGSGNTIYFGEGSWLTVV.

V gene TRBV6-1 combines with J gene TRBJ1-2; D gene uncertain. Per the germline V gene, CDR1 is MNHNS and CDR2 is SASEGT. The CDR3 length is 13 residues. Trimming took 2 bases from V and 3 from J, leaving 7 bases between them. CDR3 DNA: TGTGCCAGCAGTGAACTAGAATACTATGGCTACACCTTC. Its translation: CASSELEYYGYTF.

The count of this clone is one. The chain joins TRBV29-1 to TRBJ2-5; TRBD1 aligns across 8 bases. The J call is in doubt because the DNA end fits TRBJ2-7 better. Germline V lookup: CDR1 SQVTM, CDR2 ANQGSEA. This CDR3 is 11 amino acids long. As DNA, the CDR3 is TGCAGCGCTCTAACAGGGGGCGAGCAGTACTTC. Protein product: CSALTGGEQYF.

The chain has TRBV5-6 and TRBJ2-3; tentative D call: TRBD1 (6 bases). Trimming removed 2 bases at V and 5 bases at J, with 15 bases between. The CDR3 spans 15 residues. Per germline, CDR1 SGHDT and CDR2 YYEEEE. CDR3 in amino acids: CASSLDYRAEDTQYF. As DNA, the CDR3 is TGTGCCAGCAGCTTAGATTACAGGGCCGAAGATACGCAGTATTTT.

The J gene is TRBJ2-3, the V gene TRBV7-6; 9 positions agree with TRBD1. Trimming cost V 1 base and J 4 bases; bases outside gene matches: 12. The germline CDR1 and CDR2 sequences are SGHVS and FNYEAQ. This CDR3 comprises 18 residues. CDR3 amino acids: CASSLVLPRTGAADTQYF. CDR3 nucleotide sequence: TGTGCCAGCAGCTTAGTCCTCCCCCGGACAGGGGCCGCAGATACGCAGTATTTT.

The genes are TRBV19 and TRBJ2-1; TRBD2 matches at 11 bases. The V and J ends lost 7 bases and 8 bases, in that order; junction bases with no gene match: 10. This CDR3 has 15 residues. The germline V gene encodes CDR1 LNHDA and CDR2 SQIVND (reference sequence). The CDR3 is CASNSLAGGRDEQFF. CDR3 bases: TGTGCCAGTAATTCCCTAGCGGGAGGACGCGATGAGCAGTTCTTC.

The CDR3 region has the DNA TGTGCCAGCAGCTACGCTCGGGGAACCCAATCTAACTATGGCTACACCTTC. Translating it yields CASSYARGTQSNYGYTF. V is TRBV4-2 and J is TRBJ1-2; D remains unclear. The CDR3 length is 17 residues. Germline CDR1 and CDR2: LGHNA and YNFKEQ. Trimming took 5 bases from V and 0 from J, leaving 19 bases between them.